The 29 T cell receptor beta chains presented below share a single source sample, sequenced in a study of T cells expressing NK-cell markers. TCRdb re-called the 5' RACE reads and gives one entry per CDR3 protein, without DNA. The sample has 500,000 to 700,000 distinct CDR3 sequences. Sequenced input: blood T cells: a sorted CD56 or NKG2C T cell subset, CD4+ or CD8+ T cells, or bulk PBMC T cells (not recorded which). The receptors were sampled from a man between 18 and 29 years old in good health.

The rearrangement joins TRBV11-2 to TRBJ2-1; TCRdb's assignment of TRBD1 cannot be checked, as there is no DNA. Germline V gene sequence: CDR1 SGHAT, CDR2 FQNNGV. The CDR3 loop spans 18 amino acids. The CDR3 is CASSYRDGAGGAYNEQFF.

The chain is built from TRBV20-1 and TRBJ2-1; TCRdb proposes TRBD1, but this gene call is untestable without DNA. This CDR3 is built from 17 residues. Germline CDR1 is DFQATT and CDR2 is SNEGSKA (reference sequence). The CDR3 reads CSAPNKRGGNHGDEQFF.

The CDR3 protein is CSVEGDRGFGTIYF. This chain links TRBV29-1 with TRBJ1-3; TCRdb gives TRBD1 as the D gene, but with no DNA this cannot be confirmed. The CDR3 spans 14 residues. Germline V gene data show CDR1 as SQVTM and CDR2 as ANQGSEA.

The chain carries TRBV27 and TRBJ2-7; the D call of TRBD2 rests on TCRdb alone, since no DNA is present to check it. The CDR3 covers 15 residues. Germline values: CDR1 MNHEY, CDR2 SMNVEV (reference sequence). The CDR3: CASSYLAGARNEQYF.

The chain recombines TRBV4-2 with TRBJ2-7; the TCRdb D gene call, TRBD1, has no DNA to confirm it. The length of the CDR3 is 16 residues. Germline V gene lookup returns CDR1 LGHNA and CDR2 YNFKEQ. The CDR3 sequence is CASSQDPRQRSNEQYF.

The V and J genes are TRBV12-3 or TRBV12-4 and TRBJ2-5; TCRdb proposes TRBD2, but this gene call is untestable without DNA. The CDR3 totals 16 residues. The CDR3 sequence: CASSLALSAALETQYF.

This sequence joins TRBV12-3 or TRBV12-4 and TRBJ2-7; without DNA, the TCRdb call of TRBD1 cannot be checked. The CDR3 is 14 residues long. The CDR3 sequence: CASSSDRGYYEQYF.

The gene calls are TRBV15 and TRBJ2-4. CDR3 size: 12 residues. Germline CDR1 and CDR2: LNHNV and YYDKDF (reference sequence). CDR3 sequence: CATSRQANIQYF.

The chain links TRBV4-2 to TRBJ2-2; TCRdb designates TRBD1, a call that cannot be tested without DNA. Germline CDR1 reads LGHNA; CDR2 reads YNFKEQ. The CDR3 contains 17 residues. CDR3 region: CASSLQGGREYTGELFF.

The V gene is TRBV3-1, the J gene TRBJ2-2; TCRdb's assignment of TRBD1 cannot be checked, as there is no DNA. The CDR3 has 15 residues. Germline values: CDR1 LGHDT, CDR2 YNNKEL (reference sequence). The CDR3 sequence: CASSPTPTGDVELFF.

The chain has TRBV6-1 and TRBJ2-2. The CDR3 consists of 13 residues. The germline gives CDR1 MNHNS, CDR2 SASEGT. This chain's CDR3 is CAIGNSNTGELFF.

This chain links TRBV5-1 with TRBJ2-1; TCRdb names TRBD1, which stays unverified in the absence of DNA. Germline CDR1 is SGHRS and CDR2 is YFSETQ. The CDR3 loop spans 13 amino acids. CDR3 amino acids: CASSGTRGNEQFF.

The chain couples TRBV7-9 to TRBJ1-3; TCRdb reports TRBD1, a call that lacks DNA to check it against. CDR3 length: 15 amino acids. CDR1 is SEHNR and CDR2 is FQNEAQ in the germline V gene (reference sequence). The chain's CDR3 is CAGQGKENSGNTIYF. The full variable domain, its missing parts supplied by reference TRBV7-9 and TRBJ1-3, is DTGVSQNPRHKITKRGQNVTFRCDPISEHNRLYWYRQTLGQGPEFLTYFQNEAQLEKSRLLSDRFSAERPKGSFSTLEIQRTEQGDSAMYLCAGQGKENSGNTIYFGEGSWLTVV.

The rearrangement joins TRBV12-3 or TRBV12-4 to TRBJ1-1. This CDR3 has 15 residues. The CDR3 spells CASSIRDSGNTEAFF.

The chain carries TRBV29-1 and TRBJ2-3; TCRdb designates TRBD1, a call that cannot be tested without DNA. The CDR3 has 12 residues. Germline V gene data show CDR1 as SQVTM and CDR2 as ANQGSEA. Here the CDR3 reads CSVDRGADTQYF.

The chain couples TRBV7-9 to TRBJ1-2; TCRdb gives TRBD1 as the D gene, but with no DNA this cannot be confirmed. Germline CDR1 and CDR2: SEHNR and FQNEAQ (reference sequence). This CDR3 spans 15 amino acids. The CDR3 here is CASSPGAETNYGYTF.

This chain uses TRBV18 with TRBJ2-1. CDR1 and CDR2 from the germline V gene are KGHSH and LQKENI. The CDR3 sequence is 11 residues long. The CDR3 protein is CASSEKSEQFF.

J is TRBJ2-5 and V is TRBV4-3; without DNA, the TCRdb call of TRBD2 cannot be checked. CDR3 length: 17 residues. Germline V gene data show CDR1 as LGHNA and CDR2 as YSLEER. The CDR3 loop reads CASSQDHPLAGGETQYF.

The V gene is TRBV7-2, the J gene TRBJ2-3; TCRdb returns TRBD1, unconfirmable since there is no DNA. The CDR3 runs to 16 residues. Germline-derived CDR1 and CDR2 are SGHTA and FQGNSA. The CDR3 reads CASSLAEQGSTDTQYF.

The chain couples TRBV20-1 to TRBJ2-2; TCRdb proposes TRBD1, but this gene call is untestable without DNA. The CDR3 has 14 residues. Germline loops: CDR1 DFQATT, CDR2 SNEGSKA (reference sequence). This CDR3 is CSASLIGGTGELFF.

The chain recombines TRBV10-3 with TRBJ2-5; TCRdb's D gene call, TRBD1, goes unchecked for lack of DNA. The germline V gene has CDR1 ENHRY and CDR2 SYGVKD. The CDR3 loop spans 15 amino acids. The chain's CDR3 is CAISESEGTGETQYF.

V gene TRBV15 combines with J gene TRBJ1-2; checking the TCRdb D call of TRBD1 is not possible without DNA. Germline CDR1 LNHNV, CDR2 YYDKDF (reference sequence). This CDR3 spans 15 amino acids. CDR3 sequence reads: CATSRDRVWQAGYTF. Full variable domain (outside the CDR3, taken from reference TRBV15 and TRBJ1-2): DAMVIQNPRYQVTQFGKPVTLSCSQTLNHNVMYWYQQKSSQAPKLLFHYYDKDFNNEADTPDNFQSRRPNTSFCFLDIRSPGLGDTAMYLCATSRDRVWQAGYTFGSGTRLTVV.

The rearrangement uses TRBV5-6 and TRBJ2-1. CDR1 is SGHDT, CDR2 YYEEEE, per germline. The CDR3 contains 15 residues. CDR3: CASSSLLDLYNEQFF. Looking up the rest from reference TRBV5-6 and TRBJ2-1 gives the full variable domain: DAGVTQSPTHLIKTRGQQVTLRCSPKSGHDTVSWYQQALGQGPQFIFQYYEEEERQRGNFPDRFSGHQFPNYSSELNVNALLLGDSALYLCASSSLLDLYNEQFFGPGTRLTVL.

The chain joins TRBV12-3 or TRBV12-4 to TRBJ2-4; as DNA is missing, the TRBD1 call by TCRdb cannot be tested. The CDR3 runs to 15 residues. The CDR3 spells CASRQDRGRWNIQYF.

The chain employs TRBV5-1 and TRBJ1-1; TCRdb returns TRBD1, unconfirmable since there is no DNA. Per the germline V gene, CDR1 is SGHRS and CDR2 is YFSETQ. The CDR3 consists of 14 residues. CDR3 loop: CASSDSGPGTEAFF.

The V gene is TRBV12-3 or TRBV12-4, the J gene TRBJ1-2; TCRdb indicates TRBD1, and absent DNA this call remains unverified. CDR3 length: 15 residues. The CDR3 sequence is CASSSFGASGYGYTF.

The rearrangement links TRBV28 to TRBJ2-3; absent DNA, TCRdb's TRBD2 call cannot be checked. Germline CDR1 is MDHEN and CDR2 is SYDVKM. This CDR3 region has 17 residues. Here the CDR3 reads CASSFFWTSRSWGTQYF.

This chain connects TRBV10-3 to TRBJ2-3; there is no DNA to check the TCRdb D call of TRBD2. This CDR3 has 12 amino acids. Looked up from germline, CDR1 is ENHRY and CDR2 is SYGVKD. CDR3 amino acids: CASGLAEDTQYF.

The chain recombines TRBV12-3 or TRBV12-4 with TRBJ2-1; TCRdb designates TRBD1, a call that cannot be tested without DNA. The CDR3 covers 14 residues. CDR3 loop: CASSLGQWSNEQFF.